Listed here are 6 T cell receptor beta chains from one sample, sequenced in a study of T cell responses to AZD1222 COVID-19 vaccine. TCRdb's table, derived via immunoSEQ multiplex PCR, lists solely in-frame clones and lacks some. The repertoire holds 100,000 to 150,000 clones, with around nine tenths as singletons. The sample here was peripheral blood, taken on day 0 of AZD1222 vaccination. The receptors shown here come from an adult in good health.

This rearrangement joins TRBV7-9 to TRBJ2-7; the match to TRBD1 covers 9 bases. This CDR3 comprises 16 residues. J was trimmed by 3 bases and V by 4 bases; bases with no gene match: 10. From germline, CDR1 is SEHNR and CDR2 FQNEAQ (reference sequence). Here the CDR3 reads CASSSWGTGINYEQYF. CDR3 sequence (DNA): TGTGCCAGCAGCTCCTGGGGGACAGGGATTAACTACGAGCAGTACTTC.

The chain recombines TRBV5-1 with TRBJ1-2; D gene unclear. The ends were cut back, 4 bases at V and 7 bases at J, with 17 bases in the middle. CDR3 length equals 14 residues. Germline CDR1 SGHRS, CDR2 YFSETQ. The CDR3 is CASSLGQEIGGYTF. The CDR3 region has the DNA TGCGCCAGCAGCCTCGGGCAGGAGATTGGTGGCTACACCTTC. Supplemented by reference TRBV5-1 and TRBJ1-2, the full variable domain reads KAGVTQTPRYLIKTRGQQVTLSCSPISGHRSVSWYQQTPGQGLQFLFEYFSETQRNKGNFPGRFSGRQFSNSRSEMNVSTLELGDSALYLCASSLGQEIGGYTFGSGTRLTVV.

This chain connects TRBV27 to TRBJ2-7, with D possibly being TRBD2 (5 bases). V was clipped by 5 bases and J by 2 bases, with 10 bases between them. This CDR3 comprises 13 residues. The germline gives CDR1 MNHEY, CDR2 SMNVEV (reference sequence). CDR3 protein: CASSPDSTYEQYF. Written as DNA, the CDR3 is TGTGCCAGCAGTCCGGACTCGACCTACGAGCAGTACTTC.

This clone occurred a few times. The chain joins TRBV4-1 to TRBJ2-7, with 10 bases aligning to TRBD1. Germline assignment: CDR1 MGHRA and CDR2 YSYEKL. V was pared by 4 bases and J by 4 bases, with 7 bases of the junction left unmatched. The CDR3 contains 15 residues. Here the CDR3 reads CASSLLTGGRYEQYF. The CDR3 nucleotides are TGCGCCAGCAGCCTCTTGACAGGGGGCAGGTACGAGCAGTACTTC.

This rearrangement joins TRBV7-8 to TRBJ1-3, with 8 bases identical to TRBD1. The CDR3 runs 18 residues. Germline CDR1 is SGHVS and CDR2 is FQNEAQ. The V gene end was trimmed by 3 bases and the J gene end by 1 base; junction bases not matched to a gene: 11. CDR3 amino acids: CASSLLVPGGSSGNTIYF. The CDR3 DNA follows: TGTGCCAGCAGCTTGTTGGTTCCAGGGGGCTCATCTGGAAACACCATATATTTT.

V gene TRBV28 combines with J gene TRBJ2-5; no clear D gene. Germline-derived CDR1 and CDR2 are MDHEN and SYDVKM. V lost 5 bases and J 1 base, leaving 5 bases between the germline ends. The CDR3 is 12 amino acids. CDR3 residues: CASSPLQETQYF. CDR3 in DNA: TGTGCCAGCAGTCCCCTCCAAGAGACCCAGTACTTC.